Sequencing of this T cell receptor (beta chain) was carried out in a study of T cells after yellow fever vaccination. Notes on the study in general: At approximately 96% for CD4 and 70% to 90% for CD8, most primary-vaccination clones showed up again after the booster. Weaker in magnitude, the secondary response showed a faster peak on day 5 versus 15. Clonotypes shared by both compartments, CD4 and CD8, made up a small share.

This clonotype was recorded at least ten times. The antigen is not known. A universal primer site and UMIs were added as TCR cDNA was made by 5'RACE template switching. One entry per CDR3 protein results from TCRdb running MiXCR on the 5' RACE reads. Of some 500,000 distinct CDR3 sequences in the sample, approximately 15% were seen once. The germline V gene has CDR1 DFQATT and CDR2 SNEGSKA (reference sequence). Between the trimmed V and J ends, which lost 0 bases and 2 bases, there was a span of 10 bases. The CDR3 covers 14 residues. The rearrangement joins TRBV20-1 to TRBJ2-5; possibly TRBD1 for D (5 bases). This clonotype was obtained from a man under 40 who received the YFV17D yellow fever vaccine. The sequenced sample was PBMCs, obtained on the day of the yellow fever booster vaccination. The CDR3 coding sequence is TGCAGTGCTAGAGATCGTCAGGGACAAGAGACCCAGTACTTC. Its translation: CSARDRQGQETQYF.